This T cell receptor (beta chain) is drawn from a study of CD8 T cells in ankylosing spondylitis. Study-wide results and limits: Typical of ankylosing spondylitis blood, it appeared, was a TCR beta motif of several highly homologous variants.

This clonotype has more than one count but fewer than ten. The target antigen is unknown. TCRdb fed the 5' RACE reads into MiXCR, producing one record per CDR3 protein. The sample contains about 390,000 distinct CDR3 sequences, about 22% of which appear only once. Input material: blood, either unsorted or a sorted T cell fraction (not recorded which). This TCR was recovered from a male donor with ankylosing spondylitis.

CDR3 residues: CSVEDPSGRVSEQFF. The CDR3 nucleotides read TGCAGCGTTGAAGATCCCAGCGGGAGGGTAAGTGAGCAGTTCTTC. The chain is built from TRBV29-1 and TRBJ2-1, with 10 bases aligning to TRBD2. CDR1 and CDR2 from the germline V gene are SQVTM and ANQGSEA. The trim removed 0 bases at V and 9 bases at J, leaving 8 bases unmatched. This CDR3 is built from 15 residues.